This T cell receptor (beta chain) was profiled in a study of identical twins. Broader study findings: The models systematically underestimated how much out-of-frame TCR alpha was shared in monozygotic twins. Excess sharing between twins was weaker in beta out-of-frame sequences.

This clonotype showed up just a few times. What it binds is not known. The CDR3 length is 14 residues. Trimming removed 5 bases from V and 3 bases from J, with 13 bases in between. Germline lookup yields CDR1 SEHNR and CDR2 FQNEAQ (reference sequence). All donors comprised healthy Caucasians. MiXCR was run by TCRdb on the 5' RACE reads, yielding one entry per CDR3 protein. The sample carries 350,000 or so distinct CDR3 sequences, roughly an eighth recorded once. These data are also associated with another study on yellow fever vaccine responses in identical twins.

This chain joins TRBV7-9 and TRBJ1-2; perhaps TRBD1 as D (6 bases). Specimen: CD8+ T cells sorted from blood. The sequence was collected from a woman aged 18 to 35 in good health. The CDR3 here is CASSAYRADYGYTF. The DNA of the CDR3 is TGTGCCAGCAGCGCTTACAGGGCGGACTATGGCTACACCTTC.